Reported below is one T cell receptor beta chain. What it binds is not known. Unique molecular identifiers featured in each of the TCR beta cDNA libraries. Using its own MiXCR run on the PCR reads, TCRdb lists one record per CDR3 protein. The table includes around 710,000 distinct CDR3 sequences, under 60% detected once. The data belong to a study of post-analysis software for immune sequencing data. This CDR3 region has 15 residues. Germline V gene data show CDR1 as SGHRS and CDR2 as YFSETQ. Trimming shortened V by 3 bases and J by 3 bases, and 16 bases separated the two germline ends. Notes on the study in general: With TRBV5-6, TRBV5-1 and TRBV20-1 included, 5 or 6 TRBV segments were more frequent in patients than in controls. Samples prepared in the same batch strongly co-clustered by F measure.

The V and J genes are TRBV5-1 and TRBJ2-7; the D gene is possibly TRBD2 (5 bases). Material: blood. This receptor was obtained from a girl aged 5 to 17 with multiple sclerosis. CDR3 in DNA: TGCGCCAGCAGCTCCGCGGGCGGCTTAAGCTACGAGCAGTACTTC. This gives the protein CASSSAGGLSYEQYF. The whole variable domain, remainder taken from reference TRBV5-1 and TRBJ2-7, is KAGVTQTPRYLIKTRGQQVTLSCSPISGHRSVSWYQQTPGQGLQFLFEYFSETQRNKGNFPGRFSGRQFSNSRSEMNVSTLELGDSALYLCASSSAGGLSYEQYFGPGTRLTVT.